Below, 9 T cell receptor beta chains from the same sample are listed, as sequenced in a study of response to subunit inactivated influenza vaccine. One entry per CDR3 protein, called by TCRdb with MiXCR from the RT-PCR reads. This table holds hundreds of thousands of distinct CDR3 sequences, 15% to 18% found once. Source: PBMCs from blood, taken less than 13 days after vaccination. These receptors were obtained from a man in his forties or fifties who received an inactivated influenza vaccine.

The rearrangement links TRBV9 to TRBJ2-7; 10 positions agree with TRBD2. V trimming: 4 bases; J trimming: 5 bases; junction bases outside the gene matches: 9. This CDR3 contains 15 residues. The germline CDR1 and CDR2 sequences are SGDLS and YYNGEE. CDR3 protein: CASSPGASGSDEQYF. The CDR3 DNA is TGTGCCAGCAGCCCTGGGGCTAGCGGGAGCGACGAGCAGTACTTC.

The sample holds a few counts of this clonotype. V and J are TRBV27 and TRBJ2-1, with a possible D match to TRBD1 (6 bases). The length of the CDR3 is 16 residues. V shed 2 bases and J shed 2 bases, with 13 bases lying between them. CDR1 is MNHEY and CDR2 is SMNVEV in the germline V gene (reference sequence). The CDR3 DNA follows: TGTGCCAGCAGTTTAAGAGGGGGTGGCCCCTACAATGAGCAGTTCTTC. Amino acid sequence: CASSLRGGGPYNEQFF.

This clonotype was counted only a few times. The chain is built from TRBV25-1 and TRBJ2-2, with D perhaps matching TRBD1 (6 bases). CDR3 length equals 13 residues. The germline V gene has CDR1 MGHDK and CDR2 SYGVNS. V lost 10 bases, J lost 1 base, and 10 bases lay in between. CDR3 in amino acids: CATHRENTGELFF. CDR3 sequence (DNA): TGTGCCACCCACAGGGAGAACACCGGGGAGCTGTTTTTT.

The chain recombines TRBV4-3 with TRBJ2-7; the match to TRBD2 covers 11 bases. The CDR3 length is 16 residues. With V trimmed by 3 bases and J by 8 bases, 12 bases remained unmatched. Germline V gene sequence: CDR1 LGHNA, CDR2 YSLEER. CDR3: CASSQSLAGGVIKQYF. The CDR3 DNA reads as TGCGCCAGCAGCCAGTCGCTAGCGGGAGGCGTCATCAAGCAGTACTTC.

This clonotype was detected ten times or more. The genes are TRBV5-1 and TRBJ1-4; D is perhaps TRBD1 (5 bases). CDR1 and CDR2 (germline): SGHRS, YFSETQ. V shed 0 bases and J shed 5 bases, with 11 bases lying between them. The CDR3 sequence is 15 residues long. The DNA of the CDR3 is TGCGCCAGCAGCTTGGTTTGGGGCCAAAATGAAAAACTGTTTTTT. Protein sequence: CASSLVWGQNEKLFF.

This chain connects TRBV7-6 to TRBJ1-5, with D maybe TRBD1 (5 bases). Germline V gene data show CDR1 as SGHVS and CDR2 as FNYEAQ. V dropped 1 base and J dropped 0 bases, with 13 bases sitting between them. This CDR3 spans 17 amino acids. CDR3 region: CASSLGSAGSSNQPQHF. The DNA of the CDR3 is TGTGCCAGCAGCTTAGGCTCGGCAGGGAGTAGCAATCAGCCCCAGCATTTT.

The rearrangement joins TRBV15 to TRBJ2-4; D may be TRBD1 or TRBD2 (7 bases each). CDR3 length: 15 residues. V lost 5 bases and J lost 4, with 15 bases in between. Germline V CDR1 and CDR2: LNHNV, YYDKDF (reference sequence). CDR3 in amino acids: CATSQGGDRKNIQYF. CDR3 nucleotide sequence: TGTGCCACCAGCCAAGGGGGGGACAGAAAAAACATTCAGTACTTC.

In its sample, this clonotype was seen a few times. The rearrangement links TRBV11-2 to TRBJ2-1; 15 bases match TRBD2. The germline V gene encodes CDR1 SGHAT and CDR2 FQNNGV. J gave up 0 bases and V 5 bases, and 11 bases lay outside the gene matches. The CDR3 is 20 amino acids. The CDR3 nucleotides are TGTGCCAGCAGCCCTCGGACTAGCGGGAGGGCCGGGAGCTCCTACAATGAGCAGTTCTTC. The encoded protein is CASSPRTSGRAGSSYNEQFF.

The V and J genes are TRBV5-1 and TRBJ2-3; 9 bases fit TRBD1. CDR3 length: 14 amino acids. Trimming took 3 bases from V and 6 from J; bases not matched to a gene: 5. CDR1 and CDR2 from the germline V gene are SGHRS and YFSETQ. For the CDR3, the DNA is TGCGCCAGCAGCTCCGGACAGGGGAAGGATACGCAGTATTTT. Its protein is CASSSGQGKDTQYF.